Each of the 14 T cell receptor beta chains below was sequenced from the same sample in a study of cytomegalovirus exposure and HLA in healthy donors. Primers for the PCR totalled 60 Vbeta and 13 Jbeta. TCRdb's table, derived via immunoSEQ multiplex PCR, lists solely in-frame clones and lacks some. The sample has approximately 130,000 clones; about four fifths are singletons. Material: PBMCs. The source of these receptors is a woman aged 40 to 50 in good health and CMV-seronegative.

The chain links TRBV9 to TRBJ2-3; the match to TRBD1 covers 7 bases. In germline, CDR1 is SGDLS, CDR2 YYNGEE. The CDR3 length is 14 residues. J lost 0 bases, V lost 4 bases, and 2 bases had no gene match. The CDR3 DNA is TGTGCCAGCAGCTTCAGGGGGAGCACAGATACGCAGTATTTT. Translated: CASSFRGSTDTQYF.

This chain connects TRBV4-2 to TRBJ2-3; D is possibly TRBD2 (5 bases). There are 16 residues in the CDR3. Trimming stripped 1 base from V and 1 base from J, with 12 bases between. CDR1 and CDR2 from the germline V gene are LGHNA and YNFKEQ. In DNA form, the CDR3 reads TGTGCCAGCAGCCAAGTGTCTTCCGGGGGCACAGATACGCAGTATTTT. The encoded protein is CASSQVSSGGTDTQYF.

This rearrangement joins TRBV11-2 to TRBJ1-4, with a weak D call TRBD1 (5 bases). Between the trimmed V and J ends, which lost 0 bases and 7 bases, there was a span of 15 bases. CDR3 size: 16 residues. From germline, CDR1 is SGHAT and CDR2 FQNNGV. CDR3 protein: CASSLDWWQGGEKLFF. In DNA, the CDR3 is TGTGCCAGCAGCTTAGATTGGTGGCAGGGTGGTGAAAAACTGTTTTTT.

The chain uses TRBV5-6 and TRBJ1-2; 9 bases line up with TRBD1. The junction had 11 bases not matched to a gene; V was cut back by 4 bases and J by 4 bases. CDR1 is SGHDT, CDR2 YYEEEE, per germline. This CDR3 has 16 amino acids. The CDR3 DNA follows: TGTGCCAGCAGCCCCGGGACAGGGCGATTCCCCTATGGCTACACCTTC. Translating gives CASSPGTGRFPYGYTF.

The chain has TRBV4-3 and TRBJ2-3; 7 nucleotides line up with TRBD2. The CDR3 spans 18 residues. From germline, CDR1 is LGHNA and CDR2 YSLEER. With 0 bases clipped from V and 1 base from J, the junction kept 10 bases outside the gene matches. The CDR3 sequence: CASSQDGNNAGGTDTQYF. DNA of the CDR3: TGCGCCAGCAGCCAAGATGGGAATAACGCGGGGGGCACAGATACGCAGTATTTT.

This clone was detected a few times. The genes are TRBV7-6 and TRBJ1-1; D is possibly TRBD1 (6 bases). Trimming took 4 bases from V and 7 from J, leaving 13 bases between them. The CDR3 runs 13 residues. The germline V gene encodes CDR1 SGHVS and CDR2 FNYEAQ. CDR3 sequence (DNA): TGTGCCAGCAGCTCCGGGACAAAAGGTGAAGCTTTCTTT. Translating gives CASSSGTKGEAFF.

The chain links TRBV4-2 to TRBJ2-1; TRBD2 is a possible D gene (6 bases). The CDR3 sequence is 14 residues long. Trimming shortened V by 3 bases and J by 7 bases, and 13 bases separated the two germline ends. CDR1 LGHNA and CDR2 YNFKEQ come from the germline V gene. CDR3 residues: CASSQMGAGNEQFF. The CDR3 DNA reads TGTGCCAGCAGCCAGATGGGAGCGGGTAATGAGCAGTTCTTC.

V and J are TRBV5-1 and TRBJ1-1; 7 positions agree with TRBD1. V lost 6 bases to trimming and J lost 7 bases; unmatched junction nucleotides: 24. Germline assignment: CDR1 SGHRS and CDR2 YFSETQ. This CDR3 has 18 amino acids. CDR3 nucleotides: TGCGCCAGCAACTTCGGCCCAGATCAAGTCCGGGCAGGGGGTGAAGCTTTCTTT. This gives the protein CASNFGPDQVRAGGEAFF.

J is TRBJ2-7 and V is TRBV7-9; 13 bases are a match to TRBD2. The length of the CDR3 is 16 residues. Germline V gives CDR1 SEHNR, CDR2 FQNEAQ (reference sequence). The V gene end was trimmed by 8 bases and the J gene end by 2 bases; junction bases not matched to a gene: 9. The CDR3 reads CASGGRTSGGTYEQYF. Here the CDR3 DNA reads TGTGCCAGCGGGGGTAGGACTAGCGGGGGCACCTACGAGCAGTACTTC.

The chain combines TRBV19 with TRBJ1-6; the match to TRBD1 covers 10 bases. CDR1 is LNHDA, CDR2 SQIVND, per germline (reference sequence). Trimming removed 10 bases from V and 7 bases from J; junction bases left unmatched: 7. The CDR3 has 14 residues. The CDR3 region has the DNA TGTGCCACCGAGTGGGGACAGGGGAATTCACCCCTCCACTTT. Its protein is CATEWGQGNSPLHF.

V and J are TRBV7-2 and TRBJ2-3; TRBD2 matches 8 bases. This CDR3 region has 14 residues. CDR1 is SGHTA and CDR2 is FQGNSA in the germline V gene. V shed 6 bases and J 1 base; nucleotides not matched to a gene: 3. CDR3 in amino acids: CASRAGGGTDTQYF. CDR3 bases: TGTGCCAGCAGGGCGGGAGGAGGCACAGATACGCAGTATTTT.

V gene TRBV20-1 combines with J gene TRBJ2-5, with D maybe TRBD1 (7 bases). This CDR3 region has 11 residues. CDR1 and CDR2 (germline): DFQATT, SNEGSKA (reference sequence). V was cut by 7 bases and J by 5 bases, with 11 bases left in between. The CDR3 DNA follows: TGCAGTGGGCAGGGGGGCGAGACCCAGTACTTC. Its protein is CSGQGGETQYF.

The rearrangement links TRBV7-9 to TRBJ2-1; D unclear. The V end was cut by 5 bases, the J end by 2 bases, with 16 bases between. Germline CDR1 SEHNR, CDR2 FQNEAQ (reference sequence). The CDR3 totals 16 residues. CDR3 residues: CASSPMREQAYNEQFF. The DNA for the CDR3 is TGTGCCAGCAGCCCTATGCGTGAGCAAGCCTACAATGAGCAGTTCTTC.

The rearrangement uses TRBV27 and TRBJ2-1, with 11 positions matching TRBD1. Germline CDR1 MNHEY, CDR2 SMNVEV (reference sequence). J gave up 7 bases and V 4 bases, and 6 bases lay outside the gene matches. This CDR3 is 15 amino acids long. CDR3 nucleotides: TGTGCCAGCAGTTCGGGACAGGGGGGGGGTAATGAGCAGTTCTTC. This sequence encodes CASSSGQGGGNEQFF.